This T cell receptor beta chain stems from a study of OX40 agonist ivuxolimab in advanced cancers. At the level of the study: Dose-escalation patients suffered from hepatocellular carcinoma, melanoma, renal cell or head and neck cancer. There were three patients with partial responses, one having hepatocellular carcinoma and two cutaneous melanoma.

The CDR3 consists of 15 residues. The V gene lost 4 bases and the J gene lost 7 bases, with 15 bases spanning the gap. Per the germline V gene, CDR1 is SGHRS and CDR2 is YFSETQ. By share of the sample, this clone is medium-sized. Its cognate antigen is unknown. Produced via immunoSEQ multiplex PCR; TCRdb's table is partial and in-frame only. The sample includes fewer than 35,000 clones, roughly 76% of them seen just once. General observations from the study: Which antigen the expanded peripheral T cells recognized is unknown. Dosing at 0.1 to 3.0 mg/kg was accompanied by clonal expansion of CD4+ and CD8+ blood T cells by week 6.

Sequenced here: CD4+ or CD8+ T cells sorted from blood, sampled in a trial of the OX40 agonist ivuxolimab. The genes are TRBV5-1 and TRBJ1-6; no clear D. This clonotype was sampled from an adult with an advanced solid tumor such as melanoma, head and neck, liver or kidney cancer. The DNA for the CDR3 is TGCGCCAGCAGCCCGGCCGGGAACCGCAATTCACCCCTCCACTTT. This sequence encodes CASSPAGNRNSPLHF.